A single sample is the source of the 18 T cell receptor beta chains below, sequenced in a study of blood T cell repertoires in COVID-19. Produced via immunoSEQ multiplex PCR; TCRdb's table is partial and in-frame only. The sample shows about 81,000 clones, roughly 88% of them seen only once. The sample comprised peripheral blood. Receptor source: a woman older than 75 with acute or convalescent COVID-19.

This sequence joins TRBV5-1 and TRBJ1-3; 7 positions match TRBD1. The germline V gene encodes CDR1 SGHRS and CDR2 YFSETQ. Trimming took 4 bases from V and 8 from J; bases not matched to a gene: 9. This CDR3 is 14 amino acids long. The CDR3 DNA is TGCGCCAGCAGCCTGGACAGCCAGGGGGACACCATATATTTT. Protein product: CASSLDSQGDTIYF.

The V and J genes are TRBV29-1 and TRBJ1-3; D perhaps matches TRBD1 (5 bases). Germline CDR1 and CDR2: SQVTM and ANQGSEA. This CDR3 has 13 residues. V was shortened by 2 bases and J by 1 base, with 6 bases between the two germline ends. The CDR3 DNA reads TGCAGCGTTGAACAGGGATCTGGAAACACCATATATTTT. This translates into CSVEQGSGNTIYF.

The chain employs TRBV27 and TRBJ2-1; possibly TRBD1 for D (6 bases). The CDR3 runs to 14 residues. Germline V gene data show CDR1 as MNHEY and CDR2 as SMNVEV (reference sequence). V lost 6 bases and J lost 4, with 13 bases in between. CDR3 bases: TGTGCCAGCAGCGTTCGGGACATTTACAATGAGCAGTTCTTC. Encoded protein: CASSVRDIYNEQFF.

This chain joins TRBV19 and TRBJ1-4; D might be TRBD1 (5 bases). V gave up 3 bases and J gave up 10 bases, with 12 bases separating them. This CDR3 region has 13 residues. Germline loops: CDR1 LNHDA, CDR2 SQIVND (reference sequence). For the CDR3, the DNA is TGTGCCAGTAGTATGGACAAGGTGGGAAAACTGTTTTTT. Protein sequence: CASSMDKVGKLFF. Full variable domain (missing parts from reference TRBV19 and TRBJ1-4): DGGITQSPKYLFRKEGQNVTLSCEQNLNHDAMYWYRQDPGQGLRLIYYSQIVNDFQKGDIAEGYSVSREKKESFPLTVTSAQKNPTAFYLCASSMDKVGKLFFGSGTQLSVL.

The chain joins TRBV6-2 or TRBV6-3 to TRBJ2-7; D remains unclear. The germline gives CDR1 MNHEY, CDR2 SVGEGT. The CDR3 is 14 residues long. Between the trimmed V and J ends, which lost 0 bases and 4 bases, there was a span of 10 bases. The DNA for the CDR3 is TGTGCCAGCAGTTACTCCGCCCTCACTTACGAGCAGTACTTC. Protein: CASSYSALTYEQYF.

Here the CDR3 DNA reads TGTGCCAGTAGTATTCAAGGACACCGCTACGAGCAGTACTTC. The encoded protein is CASSIQGHRYEQYF. This chain uses TRBV19 with TRBJ2-7; possibly TRBD1 for D (5 bases). This CDR3 spans 14 amino acids. Trimming pared 3 bases from V and 3 bases from J, leaving 12 bases between. Germline lookup yields CDR1 LNHDA and CDR2 SQIVND (reference sequence).

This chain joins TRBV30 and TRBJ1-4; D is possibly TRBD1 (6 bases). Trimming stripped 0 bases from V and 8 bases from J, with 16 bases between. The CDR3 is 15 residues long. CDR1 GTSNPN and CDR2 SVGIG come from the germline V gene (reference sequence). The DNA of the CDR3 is TGTGCCTGGAGTGTAGGGGCAGGGGTTCAGGAAAAACTGTTTTTT. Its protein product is CAWSVGAGVQEKLFF.

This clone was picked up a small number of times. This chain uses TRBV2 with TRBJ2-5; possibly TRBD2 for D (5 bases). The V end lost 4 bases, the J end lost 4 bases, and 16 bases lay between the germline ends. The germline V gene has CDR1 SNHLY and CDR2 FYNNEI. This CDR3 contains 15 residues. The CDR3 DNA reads TGTGCCAGCAGTGTGGTGGGAGCCCCGGGAGAGACCCAGTACTTC. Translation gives CASSVVGAPGETQYF.

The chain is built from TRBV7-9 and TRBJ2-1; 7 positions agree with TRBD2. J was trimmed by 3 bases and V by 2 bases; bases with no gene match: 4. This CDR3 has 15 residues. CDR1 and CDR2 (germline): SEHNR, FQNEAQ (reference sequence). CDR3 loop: CASSLLTGGYNEQFF. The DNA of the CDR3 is TGTGCCAGCAGCTTATTAACGGGGGGCTACAATGAGCAGTTCTTC.

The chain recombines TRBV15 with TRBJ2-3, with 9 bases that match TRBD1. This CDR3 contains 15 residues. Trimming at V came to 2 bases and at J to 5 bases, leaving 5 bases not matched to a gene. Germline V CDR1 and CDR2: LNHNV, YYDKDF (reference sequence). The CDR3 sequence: CATSRPDRGEDTQYF. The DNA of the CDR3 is TGTGCCACCAGCAGACCCGACAGGGGGGAAGATACGCAGTATTTT. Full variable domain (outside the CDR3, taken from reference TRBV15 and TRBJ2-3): DAMVIQNPRYQVTQFGKPVTLSCSQTLNHNVMYWYQQKSSQAPKLLFHYYDKDFNNEADTPDNFQSRRPNTSFCFLDIRSPGLGDTAMYLCATSRPDRGEDTQYFGPGTRLTVL.

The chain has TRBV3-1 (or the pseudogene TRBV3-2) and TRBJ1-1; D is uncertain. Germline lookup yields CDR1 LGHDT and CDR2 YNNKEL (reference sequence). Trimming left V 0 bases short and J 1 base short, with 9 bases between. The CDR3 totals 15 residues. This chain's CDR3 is CASSQDPRKNTEAFF. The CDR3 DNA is TGTGCCAGCAGCCAAGACCCCCGTAAGAACACTGAAGCTTTCTTT.

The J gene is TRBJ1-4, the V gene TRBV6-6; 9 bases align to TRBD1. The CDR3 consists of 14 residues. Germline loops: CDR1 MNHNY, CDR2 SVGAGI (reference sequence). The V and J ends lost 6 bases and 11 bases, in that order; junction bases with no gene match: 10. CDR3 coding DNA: TGTGCCAGCAGATACCGGGACAGGGTCGCGAAACTGTTTTTT. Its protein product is CASRYRDRVAKLFF.

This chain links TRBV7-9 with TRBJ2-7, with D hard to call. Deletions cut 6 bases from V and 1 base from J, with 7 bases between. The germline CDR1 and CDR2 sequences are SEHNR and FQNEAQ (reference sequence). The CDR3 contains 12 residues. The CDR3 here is CASRGQSYEQYF. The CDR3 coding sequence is TGTGCCAGCAGGGGCCAGTCCTACGAGCAGTACTTC.

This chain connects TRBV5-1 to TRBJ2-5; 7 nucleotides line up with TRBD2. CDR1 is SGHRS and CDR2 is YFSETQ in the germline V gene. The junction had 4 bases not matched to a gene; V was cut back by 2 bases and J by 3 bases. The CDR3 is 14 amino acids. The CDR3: CASSLAGSEETQYF. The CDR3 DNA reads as TGCGCCAGCAGCTTAGCGGGAAGCGAAGAGACCCAGTACTTC. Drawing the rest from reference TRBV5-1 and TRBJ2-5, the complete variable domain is KAGVTQTPRYLIKTRGQQVTLSCSPISGHRSVSWYQQTPGQGLQFLFEYFSETQRNKGNFPGRFSGRQFSNSRSEMNVSTLELGDSALYLCASSLAGSEETQYFGPGTRLLVL.

The CDR3 loop is CASSSPPTWETQYF. In DNA, the CDR3 is TGTGCCAGCAGCTCCCCCCCGACATGGGAGACCCAGTACTTC. The chain has TRBV7-9 and TRBJ2-5, with no clear D. The V and J ends lost 4 bases and 5 bases respectively, with 14 bases between them. The germline V gene has CDR1 SEHNR and CDR2 FQNEAQ (reference sequence). The CDR3 has 14 residues.

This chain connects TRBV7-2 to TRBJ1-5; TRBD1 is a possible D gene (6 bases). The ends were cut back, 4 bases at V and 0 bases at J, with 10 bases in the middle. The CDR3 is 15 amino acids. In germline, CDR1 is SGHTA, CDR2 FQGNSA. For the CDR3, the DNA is TGTGCCAGCAGCTCAGGGGCTTATAGCAATCAGCCCCAGCATTTT. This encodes CASSSGAYSNQPQHF.

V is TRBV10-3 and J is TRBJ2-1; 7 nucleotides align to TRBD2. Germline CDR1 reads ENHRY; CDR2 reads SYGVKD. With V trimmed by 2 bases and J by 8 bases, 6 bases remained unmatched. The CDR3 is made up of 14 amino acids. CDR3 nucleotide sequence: TGTGCCATCAGTGAGCGGGGGGACCTCGATGAGCAGTTCTTC. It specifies CAISERGDLDEQFF.

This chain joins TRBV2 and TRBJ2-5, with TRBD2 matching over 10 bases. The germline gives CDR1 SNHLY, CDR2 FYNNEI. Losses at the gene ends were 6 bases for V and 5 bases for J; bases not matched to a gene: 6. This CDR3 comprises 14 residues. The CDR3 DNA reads TGTGCCAGCAGCAGCGGGGGGGGCTTGGAGACCCAGTACTTC. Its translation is CASSSGGGLETQYF. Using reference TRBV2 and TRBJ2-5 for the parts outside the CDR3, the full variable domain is EPEVTQTPSHQVTQMGQEVILRCVPISNHLYFYWYRQILGQKVEFLVSFYNNEISEKSEIFDDQFSVERPDGSNFTLKIRSTKLEDSAMYFCASSSGGGLETQYFGPGTRLLVL.